Sequencing of this T cell receptor beta chain was carried out in a study of OX40 agonist ivuxolimab in advanced cancers. In the study overall: The study treated patients with ivuxolimab, an agonistic anti-OX40 (CD134) antibody.

Details on this clone: Its antigen is undetermined.

Produced via immunoSEQ multiplex PCR; TCRdb's table is partial and in-frame only. The sample holds over 15,000 clones; more than 65% are singletons and the top ten take roughly 19%. The study's findings and limits: Averaging showed that CD8+ T cells had more expanded clones than CD4+ did. Some of the lowest clonal expansion was seen in partial responders at 0.1-3.0 mg/kg. Dosing at 0.1 to 3.0 mg/kg was accompanied by clonal expansion of CD4+ and CD8+ blood T cells by week 6.

The germline V gene has CDR1 LNHDA and CDR2 SQIVND (reference sequence). The CDR3 spans 16 residues. J gave up 5 bases and V 5 bases, and 6 bases lay outside the gene matches. This clonotype originated in an adult with an advanced solid tumor such as melanoma, head and neck, liver or kidney cancer. The sample consisted of CD4+ or CD8+ T cells sorted from blood, taken in a trial of the OX40 agonist ivuxolimab. This sequence joins TRBV19 and TRBJ2-2; 12 nucleotides align to TRBD2. DNA for the CDR3: TGTGCCAGTAGTGCCCTAGCGGGAGGGTTTACCGGGGAGCTGTTTTTT. Translation: CASSALAGGFTGELFF.